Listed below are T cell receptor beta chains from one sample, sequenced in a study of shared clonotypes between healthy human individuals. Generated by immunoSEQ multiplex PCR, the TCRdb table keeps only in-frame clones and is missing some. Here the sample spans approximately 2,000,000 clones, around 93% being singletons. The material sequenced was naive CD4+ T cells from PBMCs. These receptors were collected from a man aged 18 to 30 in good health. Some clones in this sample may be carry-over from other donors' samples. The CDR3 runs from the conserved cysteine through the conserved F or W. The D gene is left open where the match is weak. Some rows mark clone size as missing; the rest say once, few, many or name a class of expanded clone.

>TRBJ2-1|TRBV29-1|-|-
CSVEFMTGPPYNEQFF
TGCAGCGTTGAATTCATGACGGGACCTCCCTACAATGAGCAGTTCTTC
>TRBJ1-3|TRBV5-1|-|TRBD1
CASSPLTGAGNTIYF
TGCGCCAGCAGCCCACTGACAGGGGCTGGAAACACCATATATTTT
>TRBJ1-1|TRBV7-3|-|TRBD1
CASSPQGARTEAFF
TGTGCCAGCAGCCCACAGGGGGCTAGAACTGAAGCTTTCTTT
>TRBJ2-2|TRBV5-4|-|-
CASSATRVGRTGELFF
TGTGCCAGCAGCGCGACTAGGGTCGGGCGGACCGGGGAGCTGTTTTTT
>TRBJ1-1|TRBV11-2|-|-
CASSLGLGQEAFF
TGTGCCAGCAGCTTAGGGCTGGGACAAGAAGCTTTCTTT
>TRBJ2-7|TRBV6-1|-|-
CASNLLLTSSYEQYF
TGTGCCAGCAACCTACTTCTGACTAGCTCCTACGAGCAGTACTTC
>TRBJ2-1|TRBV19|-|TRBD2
CASSASGSFNEQFF
TGTGCCAGTAGTGCTAGCGGGAGTTTCAATGAGCAGTTCTTC
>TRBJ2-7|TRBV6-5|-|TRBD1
CASRRTGTYEQYF
TGTGCCAGCCGTAGGACAGGGACCTACGAGCAGTACTTC
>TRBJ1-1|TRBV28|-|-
CASSLLGGRTEAFF
TGTGCCAGCAGTCTCCTGGGGGGGAGGACTGAAGCTTTCTTT
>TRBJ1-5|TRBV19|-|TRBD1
CASSIRPGQGAFRPQHF
TGTGCCAGTAGTATCAGACCGGGACAGGGGGCGTTTCGGCCCCAGCATTTT
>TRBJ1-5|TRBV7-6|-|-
CASSFLTESNQPQHF
TGTGCCAGCAGCTTCCTTACGGAAAGCAATCAGCCCCAGCATTTT
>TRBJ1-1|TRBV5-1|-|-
CASSAQARTEAFF
TGCGCCAGCAGCGCGCAGGCGCGCACTGAAGCTTTCTTT
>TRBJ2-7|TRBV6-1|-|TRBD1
CASSVQGADPYEQYF
TGTGCCAGCAGTGTCCAGGGGGCCGACCCCTACGAGCAGTACTTC
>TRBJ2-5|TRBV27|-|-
CASSLADPVSETQYF
TGTGCCAGCAGTTTAGCCGACCCGGTCTCAGAGACCCAGTACTTC
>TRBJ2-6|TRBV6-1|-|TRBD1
CASSTQTGDVLTF
TGTGCCAGCAGTACCCAGACAGGGGACGTCCTGACTTTC
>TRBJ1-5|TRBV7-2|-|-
CASSLVRGAQPQHF
TGTGCCAGCAGCTTAGTCAGGGGCGCTCAGCCCCAGCATTTT
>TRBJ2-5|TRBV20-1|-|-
CSASSSETQYF
TGCAGTGCTAGTTCCTCGGAGACCCAGTACTTC
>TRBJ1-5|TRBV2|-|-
CASSTDLGSNQPQHF
TGTGCCAGCAGCACAGATCTCGGGAGCAATCAGCCCCAGCATTTT
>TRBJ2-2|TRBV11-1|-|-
CASSPGNANTGELFF
TGTGCCAGCAGCCCCGGGAATGCGAACACCGGGGAGCTGTTTTTT
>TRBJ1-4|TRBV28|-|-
CASSFVNGDEKLFF
TGTGCCAGCAGTTTCGTTAACGGGGATGAAAAACTGTTTTTT
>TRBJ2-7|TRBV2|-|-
CASTPVGIQYEQYF
TGTGCCAGCACCCCGGTGGGAATTCAATACGAGCAGTACTTC
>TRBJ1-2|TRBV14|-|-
CASSPTWVFRSRGGYTF
TGTGCCAGCAGCCCCACCTGGGTATTCCGATCCAGGGGTGGCTACACCTTC
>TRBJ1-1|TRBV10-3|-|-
CAISPDLNTEAFF
TGTGCCATCAGCCCGGACCTGAACACTGAAGCTTTCTTT
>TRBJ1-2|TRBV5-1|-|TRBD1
CASSEGAPYGYTF
TGCGCCAGCAGCGAGGGGGCGCCGTATGGCTACACCTTC
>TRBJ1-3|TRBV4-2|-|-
CASSQGEGTNTIYF
TGTGCCAGCAGCCAGGGGGAGGGGACAAACACCATATATTTT
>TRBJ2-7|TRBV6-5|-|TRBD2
CASSYSIAGAYEQYF
TGTGCCAGCAGTTACTCGATAGCGGGGGCCTACGAGCAGTACTTC
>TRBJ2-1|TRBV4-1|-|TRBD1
CASSHPDRAPYNEQFF
TGCGCCAGCAGCCACCCGGACAGGGCCCCTTACAATGAGCAGTTCTTC
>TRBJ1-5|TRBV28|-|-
CASREGTGSPQPQHF
TGTGCCAGCAGGGAAGGCACAGGGTCCCCTCAGCCCCAGCATTTT
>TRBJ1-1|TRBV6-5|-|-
CASLRSRLNTEAFF
TGTGCCAGCCTCAGGAGCAGATTGAACACTGAAGCTTTCTTT
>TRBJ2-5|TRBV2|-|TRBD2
CASRGTSGIEETQYF
TGTGCCAGCAGGGGGACTAGCGGGATCGAGGAGACCCAGTACTTC
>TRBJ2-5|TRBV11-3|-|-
CASSRRLGTGLQETQYF
TGTGCCAGCAGCAGAAGATTGGGGACTGGGCTCCAGGAGACCCAGTACTTC
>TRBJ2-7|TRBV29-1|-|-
CSVVGGKLYEQYF
TGCAGCGTTGTAGGCGGGAAGTTGTACGAGCAGTACTTC
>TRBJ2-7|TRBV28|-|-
CASILGGPREQYF
TGTGCCAGCATCCTCGGCGGGCCAAGAGAGCAGTACTTC
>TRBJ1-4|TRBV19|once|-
CASSPYRRLTNEKLFF
TGTGCCAGTAGTCCGTATCGACGGTTAACTAATGAAAAACTGTTTTTT
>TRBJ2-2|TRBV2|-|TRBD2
CARTGLRAGELFF
TGTGCCAGGACGGGACTACGTGCCGGGGAGCTGTTTTTT
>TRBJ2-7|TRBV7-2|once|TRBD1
CASSALDRVRYF
TGTGCCAGCAGCGCGTTGGACAGGGTGAGGTACTTC